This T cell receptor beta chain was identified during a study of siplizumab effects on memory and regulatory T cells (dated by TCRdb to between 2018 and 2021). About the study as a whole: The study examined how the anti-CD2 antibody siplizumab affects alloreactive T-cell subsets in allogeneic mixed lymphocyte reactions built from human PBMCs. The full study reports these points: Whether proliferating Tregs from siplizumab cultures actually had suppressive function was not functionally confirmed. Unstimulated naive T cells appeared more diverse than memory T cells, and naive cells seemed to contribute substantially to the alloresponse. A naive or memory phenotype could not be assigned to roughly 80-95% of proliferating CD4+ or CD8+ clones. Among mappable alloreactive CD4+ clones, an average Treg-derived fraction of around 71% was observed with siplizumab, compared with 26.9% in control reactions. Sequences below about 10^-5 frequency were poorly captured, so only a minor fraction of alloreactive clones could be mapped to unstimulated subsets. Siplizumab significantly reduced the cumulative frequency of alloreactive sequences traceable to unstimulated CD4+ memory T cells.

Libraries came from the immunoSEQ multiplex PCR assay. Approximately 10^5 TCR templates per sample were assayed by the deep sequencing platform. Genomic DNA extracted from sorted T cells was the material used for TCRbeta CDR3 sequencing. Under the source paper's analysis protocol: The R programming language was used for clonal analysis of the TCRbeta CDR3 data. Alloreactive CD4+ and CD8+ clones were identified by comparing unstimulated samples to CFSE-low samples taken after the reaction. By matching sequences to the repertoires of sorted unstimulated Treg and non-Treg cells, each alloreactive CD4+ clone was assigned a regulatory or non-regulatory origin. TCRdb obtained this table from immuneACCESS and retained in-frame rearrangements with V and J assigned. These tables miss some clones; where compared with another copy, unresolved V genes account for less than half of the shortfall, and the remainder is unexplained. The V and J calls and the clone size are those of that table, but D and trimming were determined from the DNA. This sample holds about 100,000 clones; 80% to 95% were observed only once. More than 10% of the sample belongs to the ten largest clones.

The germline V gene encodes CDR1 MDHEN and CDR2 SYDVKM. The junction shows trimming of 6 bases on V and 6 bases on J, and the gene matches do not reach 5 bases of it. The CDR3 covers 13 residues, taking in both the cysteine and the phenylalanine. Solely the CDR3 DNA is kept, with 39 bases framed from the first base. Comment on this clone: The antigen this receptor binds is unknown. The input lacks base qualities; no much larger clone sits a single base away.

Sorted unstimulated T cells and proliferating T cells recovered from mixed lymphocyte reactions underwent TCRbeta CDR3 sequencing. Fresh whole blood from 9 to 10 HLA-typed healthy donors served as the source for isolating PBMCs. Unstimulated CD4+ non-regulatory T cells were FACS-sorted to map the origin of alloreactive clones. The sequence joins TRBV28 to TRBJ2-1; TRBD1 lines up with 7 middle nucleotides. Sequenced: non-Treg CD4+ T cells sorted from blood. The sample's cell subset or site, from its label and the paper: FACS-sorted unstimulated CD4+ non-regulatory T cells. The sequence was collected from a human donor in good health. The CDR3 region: CASRLDRVNEQFF. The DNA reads TGTGCCAGCAGGCTCGACAGGGTCAATGAGCAGTTCTTC.